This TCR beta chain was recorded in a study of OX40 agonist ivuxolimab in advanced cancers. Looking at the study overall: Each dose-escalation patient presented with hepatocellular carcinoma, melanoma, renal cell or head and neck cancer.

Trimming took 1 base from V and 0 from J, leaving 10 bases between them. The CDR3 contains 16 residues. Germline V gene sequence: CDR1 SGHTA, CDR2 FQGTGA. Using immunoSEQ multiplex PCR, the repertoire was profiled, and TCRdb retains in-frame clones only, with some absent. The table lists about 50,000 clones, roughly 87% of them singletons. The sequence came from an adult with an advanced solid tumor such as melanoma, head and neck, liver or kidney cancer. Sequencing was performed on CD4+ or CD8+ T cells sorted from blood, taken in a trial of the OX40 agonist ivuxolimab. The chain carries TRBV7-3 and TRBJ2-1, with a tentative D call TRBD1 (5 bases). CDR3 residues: CASSLIQVSSYNEQFF. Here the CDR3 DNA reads TGTGCCAGCAGCTTAATACAGGTAAGCTCCTACAATGAGCAGTTCTTC.